The 20 T cell receptor beta chains below were found in one sample sequenced in a study of blood T cell repertoires in COVID-19. This table comes from immunoSEQ multiplex PCR, and its TCRdb copy is limited to in-frame clones, with some not included. The top ten clones hold 15% to 20% of a sample with about 99,000 clones, approximately 85% of them seen once. Material: peripheral blood. Every receptor here comes from a woman older than 75 with active or convalescent COVID-19.

V and J are TRBV6-2 or TRBV6-3 and TRBJ2-7, with TRBD2 matching over 10 bases. Per germline, CDR1 MNHEY and CDR2 SVGEGT. J was trimmed by 1 base and V by 6 bases; bases with no gene match: 6. The CDR3 is made up of 15 amino acids. Here the CDR3 reads CASRPSGSRSYEQYF. CDR3 DNA: TGTGCCAGCAGACCTAGCGGGAGTAGGTCCTACGAGCAGTACTTC.

This sequence joins TRBV18 and TRBJ2-2; 7 bases map to TRBD1. The CDR3 is made up of 17 amino acids. V was pared by 3 bases and J by 3 bases, with 10 bases of the junction left unmatched. Germline assignment: CDR1 KGHSH and CDR2 LQKENI. CDR3 DNA: TGTGCCAGCTCACCTCGAAGAGGGCAGGGGGACACCGGGGAGCTGTTTTTT. It encodes CASSPRRGQGDTGELFF.

V and J are TRBV6-5 and TRBJ2-7; TRBD1 agrees at 7 bases. With 6 bases clipped from V and 7 bases from J, the junction kept 15 bases outside the gene matches. Germline loops: CDR1 MNHEY, CDR2 SVGAGI. The CDR3 extends over 15 amino acids. The CDR3 sequence: CASRPNRDRAREQYF. CDR3 sequence (DNA): TGTGCCAGCAGACCGAACCGGGACAGAGCGAGGGAGCAGTACTTC.

The V and J genes are TRBV7-2 and TRBJ1-5; a weak D match, TRBD1 (5 bases). The V and J ends lost 4 bases and 2 bases respectively, with 15 bases between them. The germline V gene has CDR1 SGHTA and CDR2 FQGNSA. The CDR3 is made up of 16 amino acids. This CDR3 is CASSSGGSDGNQPQHF. The CDR3 coding sequence is TGTGCCAGCAGCTCGGGGGGGAGCGACGGCAATCAGCCCCAGCATTTT.

V and J are TRBV7-8 and TRBJ1-1; perhaps TRBD1 as D (6 bases). Trimming stripped 1 base from V and 1 base from J, with 10 bases between. The germline V gene has CDR1 SGHVS and CDR2 FQNEAQ. This CDR3 is 15 amino acids long. The chain's CDR3 is CASSLGGGTNTEAFF. Written as DNA, the CDR3 is TGTGCCAGCAGCTTAGGAGGGGGTACGAACACTGAAGCTTTCTTT.

CDR3 coding DNA: TGTGCCAGCACCCAGGTCTATGGCTACACCTTC. As protein: CASTQVYGYTF. The chain carries TRBV6-5 and TRBJ1-2; no clear D. Trimming stripped 7 bases from V and 4 bases from J, with 7 bases between. The CDR3 is 11 residues long. Germline V gene sequence: CDR1 MNHEY, CDR2 SVGAGI.

This clone showed up just once. This chain connects TRBV2 to TRBJ2-5; 7 bases match TRBD1. Germline V gene data show CDR1 as SNHLY and CDR2 as FYNNEI. The CDR3 consists of 15 residues. V was pared by 8 bases and J by 5 bases, with 14 bases of the junction left unmatched. The CDR3 region is CASRRDSLLVETQYF. In nucleotides, the CDR3 is TGTGCCAGCCGACGGGACAGTCTATTAGTTGAGACCCAGTACTTC.

This clone was detected only once. The chain joins TRBV5-6 to TRBJ1-2; D unresolved. CDR3 length equals 16 residues. Germline values: CDR1 SGHDT, CDR2 YYEEEE. Trimming took 6 bases from V and 2 from J, leaving 20 bases between them. The CDR3 protein is CASNLLGSGENYGYTF. The CDR3 DNA is TGTGCCAGCAACCTCTTGGGTTCGGGAGAAAACTATGGCTACACCTTC. The full variable domain, in which reference TRBV5-6 and TRBJ1-2 provide the parts outside the CDR3, is DAGVTQSPTHLIKTRGQQVTLRCSPKSGHDTVSWYQQALGQGPQFIFQYYEEEERQRGNFPDRFSGHQFPNYSSELNVNALLLGDSALYLCASNLLGSGENYGYTFGSGTRLTVV.

This rearrangement joins TRBV2 to TRBJ2-1, with TRBD2 matching 12 bases. Germline-derived CDR1 and CDR2 are SNHLY and FYNNEI. Trimming at V came to 2 bases and at J to 6 bases, leaving 2 bases not matched to a gene. This CDR3 spans 15 amino acids. CDR3 nucleotides: TGTGCCAGCAGTGAACTAGCGGGAGGGCTCAATGAGCAGTTCTTC. It yields the protein CASSELAGGLNEQFF.

This chain uses TRBV7-3 with TRBJ2-2; 7 nucleotides line up with TRBD1. The CDR3 spans 15 residues. J gave up 4 bases and V 3 bases, and 5 bases lay outside the gene matches. Germline V gene sequence: CDR1 SGHTA, CDR2 FQGTGA. CDR3 in amino acids: CASSFLTGSTGELFF. In DNA, the CDR3 is TGTGCCAGCAGCTTTCTGACAGGGAGCACCGGGGAGCTGTTTTTT.

This chain uses TRBV12-3 or TRBV12-4 with TRBJ2-5; 8 positions agree with TRBD2. J lost 7 bases, V lost 6 bases, and 1 base had no gene match. The CDR3 runs 11 residues. CDR3 coding DNA: TGTGCCAGCAGCCGGGGGGGGACCCAGTACTTC. Its translation: CASSRGGTQYF.

The chain has TRBV2 and TRBJ2-5, with a tentative D call TRBD1 (6 bases). Germline CDR1 and CDR2: SNHLY and FYNNEI. This CDR3 has 14 residues. V gave up 7 bases and J gave up 0 bases, with 12 bases separating them. The CDR3 sequence: CASKNTGYQETQYF. The CDR3 DNA reads as TGTGCCAGCAAGAATACAGGGTACCAAGAGACCCAGTACTTC.

The chain joins TRBV2 to TRBJ2-7; 11 bases match TRBD1. Losses at the gene ends were 3 bases for V and 4 bases for J; bases not matched to a gene: 8. The CDR3 sequence is 16 residues long. The V gene's germline CDR1 is SNHLY and CDR2 FYNNEI. The CDR3 protein is CASSEVRGTGGYEQYF. CDR3 nucleotide sequence: TGTGCCAGCAGTGAGGTTAGGGGGACAGGGGGATACGAGCAGTACTTC. Supplemented by reference TRBV2 and TRBJ2-7, the full variable domain reads EPEVTQTPSHQVTQMGQEVILRCVPISNHLYFYWYRQILGQKVEFLVSFYNNEISEKSEIFDDQFSVERPDGSNFTLKIRSTKLEDSAMYFCASSEVRGTGGYEQYFGPGTRLTVT.

This chain uses TRBV7-8 with TRBJ2-7, with 10 bases aligning to TRBD1. Trimming took 4 bases from V and 3 from J; bases not matched to a gene: 3. The CDR3 runs to 14 residues. Germline CDR1 SGHVS, CDR2 FQNEAQ. The CDR3 is CASSYRTGGYEQYF. The DNA of the CDR3 is TGTGCCAGCAGCTACCGGACAGGGGGCTACGAGCAGTACTTC.

The chain combines TRBV7-2 with TRBJ2-5; 7 bases align to TRBD1. The CDR3 contains 14 residues. Germline V gene sequence: CDR1 SGHTA, CDR2 FQGNSA. Losses at the gene ends were 5 bases for V and 1 base for J; bases not matched to a gene: 4. Written as DNA, the CDR3 is TGTGCCAGCAGCCCCTACAGGGGCCAAGAGACCCAGTACTTC. Protein: CASSPYRGQETQYF.

This rearrangement joins TRBV5-6 to TRBJ2-3; D possibly corresponds to TRBD1 (5 bases). The CDR3 spans 12 residues. V lost 5 bases and J 6 bases, leaving 10 bases between the germline ends. Per germline, CDR1 SGHDT and CDR2 YYEEEE. CDR3 protein: CASRAGADTQYF. The DNA of the CDR3 is TGTGCCAGCAGAGCTGGGGCCGATACGCAGTATTTT.

This clone has a count of ten or more. This sequence joins TRBV7-9 and TRBJ2-7, with D possibly being TRBD2 (5 bases). Germline loops: CDR1 SEHNR, CDR2 FQNEAQ (reference sequence). V lost 4 bases, J lost 3 bases, and 16 bases lay in between. The CDR3 spans 15 residues. As DNA, the CDR3 is TGTGCCAGCAGCTCTGCCCTTAGCGCCTACTACGAGCAGTACTTC. Translating it yields CASSSALSAYYEQYF.

The chain is built from TRBV5-1 and TRBJ1-1; D ambiguous. Germline lookup yields CDR1 SGHRS and CDR2 YFSETQ. The CDR3 covers 12 residues. V dropped 0 bases and J dropped 8 bases, with 8 bases sitting between them. The CDR3 nucleotides read TGCGCCAGCAGCTTGGGAGGTCGCGAAGCTTTCTTT. It is translated as CASSLGGREAFF.

This chain links TRBV6-5 with TRBJ2-3, with D perhaps matching TRBD1 (6 bases). V was shortened by 7 bases and J by 5 bases, with 13 bases between the two germline ends. Germline V gene lookup returns CDR1 MNHEY and CDR2 SVGAGI. This CDR3 contains 13 residues. The CDR3 spells CASIGTGIDTQYF. CDR3 nucleotide sequence: TGTGCCAGCATCGGAACAGGGATAGATACGCAGTATTTT.

The CDR3 spells CATSDPSGGWEQETQYF. The CDR3, as DNA: TGTGCCACCAGTGATCCGTCGGGGGGATGGGAGCAAGAGACCCAGTACTTC. The gene calls are TRBV24-1 and TRBJ2-5; 7 bases map to TRBD2. Germline CDR1 and CDR2: KGHDR and SFDVKD. This CDR3 is 17 amino acids long. The V segment lost 3 bases and the J segment 2 bases; nucleotides outside the gene matches: 11.